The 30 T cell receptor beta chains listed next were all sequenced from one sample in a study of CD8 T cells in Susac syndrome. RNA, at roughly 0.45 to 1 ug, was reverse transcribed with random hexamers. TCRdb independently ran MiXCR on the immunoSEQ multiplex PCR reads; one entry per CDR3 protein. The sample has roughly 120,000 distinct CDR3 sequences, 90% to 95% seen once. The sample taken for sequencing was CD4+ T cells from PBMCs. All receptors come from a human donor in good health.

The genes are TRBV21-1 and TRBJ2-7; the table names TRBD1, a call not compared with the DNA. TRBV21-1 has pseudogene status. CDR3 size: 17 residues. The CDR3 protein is CASSKGHDRGLDYEQYF. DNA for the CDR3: TGTGCCAGCAGCAAAGGACACGACAGGGGGTTGGACTACGAGCAGTACTTC.

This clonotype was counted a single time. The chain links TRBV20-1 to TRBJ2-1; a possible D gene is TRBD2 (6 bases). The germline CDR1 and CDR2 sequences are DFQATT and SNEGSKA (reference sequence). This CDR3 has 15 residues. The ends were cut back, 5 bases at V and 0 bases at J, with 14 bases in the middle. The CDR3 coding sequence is TGCAGTGCTTCCAGTAGCGGACGCTCCTACAATGAGCAGTTCTTC. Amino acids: CSASSSGRSYNEQFF.

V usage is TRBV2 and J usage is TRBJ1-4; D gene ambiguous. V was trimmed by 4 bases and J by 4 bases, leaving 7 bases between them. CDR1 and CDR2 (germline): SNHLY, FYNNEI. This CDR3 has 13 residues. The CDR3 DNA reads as TGTGCCAGCAGTGTAATCGATAATGAAAAACTGTTTTTT. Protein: CASSVIDNEKLFF.

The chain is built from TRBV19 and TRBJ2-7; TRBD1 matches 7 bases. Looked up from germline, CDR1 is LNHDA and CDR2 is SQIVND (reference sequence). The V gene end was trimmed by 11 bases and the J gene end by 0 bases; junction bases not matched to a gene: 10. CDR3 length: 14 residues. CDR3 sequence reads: CAVSPQGLSYEQYF. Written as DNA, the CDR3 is TGTGCCGTCAGCCCACAGGGGCTCTCCTACGAGCAGTACTTC. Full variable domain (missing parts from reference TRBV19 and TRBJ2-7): DGGITQSPKYLFRKEGQNVTLSCEQNLNHDAMYWYRQDPGQGLRLIYYSQIVNDFQKGDIAEGYSVSREKKESFPLTVTSAQKNPTAFYLCAVSPQGLSYEQYFGPGTRLTVT.

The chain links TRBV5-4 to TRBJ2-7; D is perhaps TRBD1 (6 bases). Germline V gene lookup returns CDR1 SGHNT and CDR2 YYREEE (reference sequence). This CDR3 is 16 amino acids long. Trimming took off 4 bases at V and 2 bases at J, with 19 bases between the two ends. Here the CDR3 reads CASSAETGKVTYEQYF. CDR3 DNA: TGTGCCAGCAGCGCAGAGACAGGAAAGGTGACCTACGAGCAGTACTTC.

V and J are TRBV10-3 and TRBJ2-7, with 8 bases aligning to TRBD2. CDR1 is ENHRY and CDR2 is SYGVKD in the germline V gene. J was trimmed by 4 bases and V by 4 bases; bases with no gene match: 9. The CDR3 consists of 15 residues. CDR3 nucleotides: TGTGCCATCAGTGCCGGGACTAGTGGCTCTTACGAGCAGTACTTC. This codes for CAISAGTSGSYEQYF.

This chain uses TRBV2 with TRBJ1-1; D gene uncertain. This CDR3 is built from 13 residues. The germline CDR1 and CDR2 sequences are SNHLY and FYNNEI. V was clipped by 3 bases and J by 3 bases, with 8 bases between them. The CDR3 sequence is CASSDSTDTEAFF. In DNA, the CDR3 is TGTGCCAGCAGTGACAGTACGGACACTGAAGCTTTCTTT.

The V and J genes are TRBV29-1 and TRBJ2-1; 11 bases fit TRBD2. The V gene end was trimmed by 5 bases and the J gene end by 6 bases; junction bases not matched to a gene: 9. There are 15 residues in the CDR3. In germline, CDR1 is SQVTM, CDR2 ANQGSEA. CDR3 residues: CSVRRSLAGGNEQFF. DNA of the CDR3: TGCAGCGTTCGTCGGTCTCTAGCGGGAGGCAATGAGCAGTTCTTC.

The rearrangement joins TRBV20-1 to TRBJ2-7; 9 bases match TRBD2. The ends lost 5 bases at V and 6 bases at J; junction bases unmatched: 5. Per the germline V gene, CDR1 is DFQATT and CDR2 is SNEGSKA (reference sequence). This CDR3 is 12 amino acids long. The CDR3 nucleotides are TGCAGTGCTCCAGGACTAGCGCTCGAGCAGTACTTC. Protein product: CSAPGLALEQYF.

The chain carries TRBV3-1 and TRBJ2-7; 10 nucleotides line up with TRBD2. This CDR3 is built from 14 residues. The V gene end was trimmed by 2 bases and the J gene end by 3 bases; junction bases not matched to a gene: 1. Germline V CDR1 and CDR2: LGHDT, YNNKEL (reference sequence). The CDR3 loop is CASSQLAGVYEQYF. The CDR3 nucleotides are TGTGCCAGCAGCCAACTAGCGGGAGTCTACGAGCAGTACTTC.

The CDR3 region is CASSRGNSGTGELFF. The DNA of the CDR3 is TGTGCCAGCAGCCGGGGGAACAGTGGCACCGGGGAGCTGTTTTTT. V is TRBV7-9 and J is TRBJ2-2, with D maybe TRBD2 (6 bases). Germline values: CDR1 SEHNR, CDR2 FQNEAQ (reference sequence). V shed 5 bases and J shed 4 bases, with 14 bases lying between them. CDR3 length equals 15 residues.

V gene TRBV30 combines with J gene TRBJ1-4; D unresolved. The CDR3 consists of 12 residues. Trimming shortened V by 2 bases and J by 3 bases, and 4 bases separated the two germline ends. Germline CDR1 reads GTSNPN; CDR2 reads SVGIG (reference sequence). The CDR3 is CAWSKPNEKLFF. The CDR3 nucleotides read TGTGCCTGGAGTAAGCCTAATGAAAAACTGTTTTTT.

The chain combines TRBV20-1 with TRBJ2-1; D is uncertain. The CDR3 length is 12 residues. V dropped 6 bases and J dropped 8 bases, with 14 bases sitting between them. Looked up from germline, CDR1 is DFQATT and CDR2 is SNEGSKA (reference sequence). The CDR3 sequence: CSAREYVDEQFF. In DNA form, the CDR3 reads TGCAGTGCAAGGGAATATGTGGATGAGCAGTTCTTC.

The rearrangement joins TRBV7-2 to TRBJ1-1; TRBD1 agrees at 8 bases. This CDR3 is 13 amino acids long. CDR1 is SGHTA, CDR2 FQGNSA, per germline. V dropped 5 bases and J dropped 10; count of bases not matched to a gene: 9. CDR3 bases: TGTGCCAGCAGCCCCGCGGGACAGGCCGTAGCTTTCTTT. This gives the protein CASSPAGQAVAFF.

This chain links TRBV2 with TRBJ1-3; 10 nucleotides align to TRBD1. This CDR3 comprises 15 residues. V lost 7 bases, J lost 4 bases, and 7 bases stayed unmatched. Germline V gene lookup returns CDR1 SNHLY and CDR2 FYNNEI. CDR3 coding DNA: TGTGCCAGCATCGACGGGACAGGGGTGGGAAACACCATATATTTT. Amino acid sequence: CASIDGTGVGNTIYF. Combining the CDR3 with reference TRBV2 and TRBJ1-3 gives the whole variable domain EPEVTQTPSHQVTQMGQEVILRCVPISNHLYFYWYRQILGQKVEFLVSFYNNEISEKSEIFDDQFSVERPDGSNFTLKIRSTKLEDSAMYFCASIDGTGVGNTIYFGEGSWLTVV.

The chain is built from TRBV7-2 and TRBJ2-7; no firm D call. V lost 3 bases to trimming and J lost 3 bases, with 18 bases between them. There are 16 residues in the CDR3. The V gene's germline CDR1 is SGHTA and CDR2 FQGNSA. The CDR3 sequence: CASSLGYDSLIYEQYF. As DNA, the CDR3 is TGTGCCAGCAGCTTGGGTTACGACTCACTAATCTACGAGCAGTACTTC.

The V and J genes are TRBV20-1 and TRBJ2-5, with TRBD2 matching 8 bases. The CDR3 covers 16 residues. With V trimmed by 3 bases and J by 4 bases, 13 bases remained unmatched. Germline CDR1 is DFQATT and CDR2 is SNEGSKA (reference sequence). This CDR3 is CSASGSGGGQGETQYF. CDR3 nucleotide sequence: TGCAGTGCTAGTGGAAGCGGGGGTGGTCAAGGAGAGACCCAGTACTTC.

The CDR3 DNA reads TGTGCCAGCCCTAACGGGGCAGCTCACCCCTCGAACACTGAAGCTTTCTTT. It codes for CASPNGAAHPSNTEAFF. The chain couples TRBV3-1 to TRBJ1-1, with TRBD1 as a possible D gene (5 bases). Trimming removed 8 bases at V and 1 base at J, with 23 bases between. The germline V gene has CDR1 LGHDT and CDR2 YNNKEL (reference sequence). The CDR3 length is 17 residues.

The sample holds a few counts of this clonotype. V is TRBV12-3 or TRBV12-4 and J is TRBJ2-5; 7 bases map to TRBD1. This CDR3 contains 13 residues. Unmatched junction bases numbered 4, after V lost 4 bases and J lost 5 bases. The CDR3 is CASSYRGGETQYF. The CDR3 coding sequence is TGTGCCAGCAGTTACAGGGGCGGGGAGACCCAGTACTTC.

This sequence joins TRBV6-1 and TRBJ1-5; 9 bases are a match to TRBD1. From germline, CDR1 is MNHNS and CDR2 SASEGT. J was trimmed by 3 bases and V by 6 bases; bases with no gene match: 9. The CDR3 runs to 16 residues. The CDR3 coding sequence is TGTGCCAGCAGGGATGGGACAGGGCACTTCAATCAGCCCCAGCATTTT. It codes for CASRDGTGHFNQPQHF.

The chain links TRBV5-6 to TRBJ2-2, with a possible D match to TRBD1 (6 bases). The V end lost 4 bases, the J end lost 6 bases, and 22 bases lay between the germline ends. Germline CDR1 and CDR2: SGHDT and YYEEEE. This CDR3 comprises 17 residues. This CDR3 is CASSHRPGQNLPGELFF. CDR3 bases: TGTGCCAGCAGCCACCGGCCGGGACAAAACCTTCCCGGGGAGCTGTTTTTT.

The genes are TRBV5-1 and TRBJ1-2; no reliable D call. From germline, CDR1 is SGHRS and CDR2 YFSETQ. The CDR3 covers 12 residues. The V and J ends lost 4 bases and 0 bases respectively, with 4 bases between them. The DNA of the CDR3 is TGCGCCAGCAGCGGGACTAACTATGGCTACACCTTC. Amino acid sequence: CASSGTNYGYTF.

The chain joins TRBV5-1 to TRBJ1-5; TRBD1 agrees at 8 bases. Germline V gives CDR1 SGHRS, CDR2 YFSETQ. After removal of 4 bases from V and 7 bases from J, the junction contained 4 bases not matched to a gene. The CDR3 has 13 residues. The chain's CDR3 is CASSVTGDQPQHF. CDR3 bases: TGCGCCAGCAGCGTGACAGGGGACCAGCCCCAGCATTTT.

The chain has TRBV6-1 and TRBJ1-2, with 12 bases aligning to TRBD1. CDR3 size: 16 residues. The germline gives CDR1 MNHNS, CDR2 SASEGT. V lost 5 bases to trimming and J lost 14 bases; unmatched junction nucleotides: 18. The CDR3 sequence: CASSKTSGTGGRERTF. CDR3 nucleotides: TGTGCCAGCAGTAAAACCTCCGGGACAGGGGGCCGGGAGCGAACCTTC.

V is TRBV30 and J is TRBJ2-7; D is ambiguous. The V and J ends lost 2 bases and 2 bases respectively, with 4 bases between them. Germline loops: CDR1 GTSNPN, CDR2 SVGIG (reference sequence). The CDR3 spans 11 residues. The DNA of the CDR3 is TGTGCCTGGAGTCTCCCCTACGAGCAGTACTTC. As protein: CAWSLPYEQYF.

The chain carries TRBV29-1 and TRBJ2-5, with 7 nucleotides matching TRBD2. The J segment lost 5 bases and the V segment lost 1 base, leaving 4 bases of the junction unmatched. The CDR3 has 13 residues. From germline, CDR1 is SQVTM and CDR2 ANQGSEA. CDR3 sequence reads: CSVEGEGGETQYF. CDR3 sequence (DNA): TGCAGCGTTGAAGGGGAGGGAGGGGAGACCCAGTACTTC.

CDR3 sequence: CASSAGTGTEAFF. CDR3 nucleotide sequence: TGTGCCAGCAGTGCCGGGACAGGGACTGAAGCTTTCTTT. The chain is built from TRBV2 and TRBJ1-1; 9 positions match TRBD1. This CDR3 is built from 13 residues. V dropped 4 bases and J dropped 5; count of bases not matched to a gene: 2. The germline V gene has CDR1 SNHLY and CDR2 FYNNEI.

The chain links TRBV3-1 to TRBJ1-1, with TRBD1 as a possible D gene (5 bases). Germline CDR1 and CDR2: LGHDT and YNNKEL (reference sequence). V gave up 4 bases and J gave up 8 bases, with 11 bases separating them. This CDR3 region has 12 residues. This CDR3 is CASSRVGHEAFF. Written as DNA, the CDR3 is TGTGCCAGCAGCCGCGTTGGACACGAAGCTTTCTTT.

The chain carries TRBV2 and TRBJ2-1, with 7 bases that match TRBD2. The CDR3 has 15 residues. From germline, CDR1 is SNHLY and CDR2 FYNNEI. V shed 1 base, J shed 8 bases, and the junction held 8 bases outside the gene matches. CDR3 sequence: CASSEVGLVFYEQFF. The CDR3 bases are TGTGCCAGCAGTGAAGTCGGACTAGTATTCTATGAGCAGTTCTTC.

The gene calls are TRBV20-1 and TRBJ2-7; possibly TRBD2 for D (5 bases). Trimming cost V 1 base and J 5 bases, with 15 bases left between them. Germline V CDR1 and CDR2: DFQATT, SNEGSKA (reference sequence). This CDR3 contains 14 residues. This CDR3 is CSARGPAVIDEQYF. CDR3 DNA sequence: TGCAGTGCTAGAGGGCCAGCGGTCATAGACGAGCAGTACTTC.